The clone carrying this T cell receptor (beta chain) was counted a single time. The antigen remains unidentified. This sample was taken from a study of blood T cells in healthy people across ages. Study conclusions and caveats: Expanded clonotype changes were possibly confounded by unknown donor CMV status. Fewer expanded clones and more diversity marked long-lived versus aged donors.

Extraction of total RNA produced a minimum of 6 micrograms from each sample. Together with a sample-barcoded 5' primer, a J-beta primer mix was included in a second PCR lasting about 6 to 11 cycles. One entry per CDR3 protein, called by TCRdb with MiXCR from the 5' RACE reads. The profile shows some 1 million distinct CDR3 sequences, around 45% of them singletons. The CDR3 consists of 16 residues. Trimming took off 6 bases at V and 2 bases at J, with 20 bases between the two ends. Germline V gene data show CDR1 as MNHNY and CDR2 as SVGAGI (reference sequence). The receptor was derived from a woman in her sixties in good health. V is TRBV6-6 and J is TRBJ2-7; D might be TRBD1 (7 bases). Specimen: blood. The CDR3 sequence: CASSRTAGQPPYEQYF. CDR3 bases: TGTGCCAGCAGCCGAACTGCGGGACAGCCACCCTACGAGCAGTACTTC.